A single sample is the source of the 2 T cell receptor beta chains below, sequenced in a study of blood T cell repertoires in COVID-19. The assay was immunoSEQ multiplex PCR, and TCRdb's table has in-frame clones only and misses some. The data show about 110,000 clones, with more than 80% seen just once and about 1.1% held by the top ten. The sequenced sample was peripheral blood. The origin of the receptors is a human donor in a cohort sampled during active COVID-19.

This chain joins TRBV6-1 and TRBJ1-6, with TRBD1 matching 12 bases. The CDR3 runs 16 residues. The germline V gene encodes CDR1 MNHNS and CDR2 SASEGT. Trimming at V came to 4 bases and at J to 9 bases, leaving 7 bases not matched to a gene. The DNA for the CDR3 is TGTGCCAGCAGTGGGCCGGGACAGGGGGCGAGTTCACCCCTCCACTTT. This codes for CASSGPGQGASSPLHF.

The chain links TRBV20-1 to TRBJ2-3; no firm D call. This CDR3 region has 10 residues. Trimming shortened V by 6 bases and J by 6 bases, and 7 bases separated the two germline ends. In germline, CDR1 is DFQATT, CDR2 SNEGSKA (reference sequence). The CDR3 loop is CSAAGDTQYF. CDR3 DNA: TGCAGTGCGGCCGGGGATACGCAGTATTTT.